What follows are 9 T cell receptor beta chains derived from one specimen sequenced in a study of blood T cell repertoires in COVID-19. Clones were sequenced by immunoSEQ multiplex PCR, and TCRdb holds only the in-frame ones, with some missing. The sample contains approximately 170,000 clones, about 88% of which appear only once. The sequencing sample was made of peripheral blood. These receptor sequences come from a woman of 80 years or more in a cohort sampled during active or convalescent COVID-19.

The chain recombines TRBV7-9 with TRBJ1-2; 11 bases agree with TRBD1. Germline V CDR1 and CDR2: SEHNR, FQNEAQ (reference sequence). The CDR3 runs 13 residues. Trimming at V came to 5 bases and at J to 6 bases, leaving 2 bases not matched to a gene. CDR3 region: CASSGQGANGYTF. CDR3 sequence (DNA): TGTGCCAGCAGCGGACAGGGGGCCAATGGCTACACCTTC.

CDR3 residues: CSVEVAPNSPLHF. The CDR3, as DNA: TGCAGCGTTGAAGTAGCTCCGAATTCACCCCTCCACTTT. The V and J genes are TRBV29-1 and TRBJ1-6; D gene uncertain. Germline V gives CDR1 SQVTM, CDR2 ANQGSEA. V was pared by 1 base and J by 7 bases, with 8 bases between. This CDR3 region has 13 residues.

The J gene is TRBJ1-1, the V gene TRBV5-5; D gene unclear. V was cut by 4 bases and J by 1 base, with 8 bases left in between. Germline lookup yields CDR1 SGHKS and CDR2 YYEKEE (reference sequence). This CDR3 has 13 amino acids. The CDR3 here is CASSPLRNTEAFF. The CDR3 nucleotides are TGTGCCAGCAGCCCACTAAGGAACACTGAAGCTTTCTTT.

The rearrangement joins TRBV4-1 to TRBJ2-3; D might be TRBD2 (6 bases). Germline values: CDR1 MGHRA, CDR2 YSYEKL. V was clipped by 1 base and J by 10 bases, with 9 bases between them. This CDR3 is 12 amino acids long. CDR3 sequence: CASSQGGLPQYF. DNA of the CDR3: TGCGCCAGCAGCCAAGGTGGACTACCGCAGTATTTT.

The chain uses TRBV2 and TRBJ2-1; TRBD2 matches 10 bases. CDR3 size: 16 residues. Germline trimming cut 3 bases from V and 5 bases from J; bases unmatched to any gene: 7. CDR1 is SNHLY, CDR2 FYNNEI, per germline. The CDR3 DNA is TGTGCCAGCAGTGAGCGAGCGGGAGGGCCCCACAATGAGCAGTTCTTC. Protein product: CASSERAGGPHNEQFF.

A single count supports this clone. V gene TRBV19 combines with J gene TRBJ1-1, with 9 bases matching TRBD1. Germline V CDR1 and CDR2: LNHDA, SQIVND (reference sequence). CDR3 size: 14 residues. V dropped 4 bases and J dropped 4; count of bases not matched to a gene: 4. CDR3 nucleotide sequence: TGTGCCAGTAGTAGGGGGACAGGGAGCACTGAAGCTTTCTTT. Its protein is CASSRGTGSTEAFF.

The CDR3 DNA sequence: TGTGCCAGCAGCTTAGAGGTCGTTCTGGGACAGGGTACATCTCGGGCTTTCTTT. It yields the protein CASSLEVVLGQGTSRAFF. The chain couples TRBV11-3 to TRBJ1-1; 9 bases agree with TRBD1. The CDR3 loop spans 18 amino acids. V shed 0 bases, J shed 11 bases, and the junction held 19 bases outside the gene matches. Germline values: CDR1 SGHNT, CDR2 YENEEA. Based on the CDR3 plus reference TRBV11-3 and TRBJ1-1, the full variable domain is EAGVVQSPRYKIIEKKQPVAFWCNPISGHNTLYWYLQNLGQGPELLIRYENEEAVDDSQLPKDRFSAERLKGVDSTLKIQPAELGDSAVYLCASSLEVVLGQGTSRAFFGQGTRLTVV.

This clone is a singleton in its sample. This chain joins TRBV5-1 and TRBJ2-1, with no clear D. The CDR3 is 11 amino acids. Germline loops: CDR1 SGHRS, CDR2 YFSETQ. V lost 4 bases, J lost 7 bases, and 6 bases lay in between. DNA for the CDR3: TGCGCCAGCAGCCTGAGGAATGAGCAGTTCTTC. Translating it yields CASSLRNEQFF.

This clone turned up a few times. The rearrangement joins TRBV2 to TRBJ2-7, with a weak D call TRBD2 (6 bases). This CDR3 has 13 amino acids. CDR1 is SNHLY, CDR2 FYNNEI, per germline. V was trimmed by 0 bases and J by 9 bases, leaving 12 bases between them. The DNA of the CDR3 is TGTGCCAGCAGTGAAGCTGCTAGCGTTGGGCAGTACGTC. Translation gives CASSEAASVGQYV.